These 25 T cell receptor beta chains were all obtained from the same sample, sequenced in a study of TIL therapy for anti-PD-1-resistant metastatic lung cancer. Sequencing used immunoSEQ v3. Only in-frame clones appear in the TCRdb table, and some are missing; sequencing was by immunoSEQ multiplex PCR. The sample has about 32,000 clones, 74% seen once; the top ten hold around 2.5%. Time point defined: pre-treatment sample, taken before nivolumab and TIL therapy. Sample: blood, taken at baseline. Every receptor here comes from a woman between 25 and 80 years old with non-small cell lung cancer.

This rearrangement joins TRBV7-5 to TRBJ1-3. TRBV7-5 is a recognized pseudogene. CDR3 length equals 16 residues. The CDR3 coding sequence is TGTGTCAGAAGCGCCAGCGACGGGCTGGAGGGAAACACCATATATTTT. This translates into CVRSASDGLEGNTIYF.

The chain links TRBV2 to TRBJ2-2; D might be TRBD2 (6 bases). Trimming took 7 bases from V and 1 from J, leaving 13 bases between them. The germline V gene encodes CDR1 SNHLY and CDR2 FYNNEI. The CDR3 runs to 15 residues. In DNA, the CDR3 is TGTGCCAGCAAGGAGGGACTGGAGAACACCGGGGAGCTGTTTTTT. Protein: CASKEGLENTGELFF.

The chain couples TRBV30 to TRBJ2-3; D unclear. Trimming shortened V by 4 bases and J by 2 bases, and 4 bases separated the two germline ends. The CDR3 consists of 11 residues. From germline, CDR1 is GTSNPN and CDR2 SVGIG (reference sequence). CDR3 residues: CAWTYTDTQYF. The DNA of the CDR3 is TGTGCCTGGACATACACAGATACGCAGTATTTT.

This chain joins TRBV7-8 and TRBJ2-1, with TRBD2 identical over 13 bases. The V segment lost 1 base and the J segment 6 bases; nucleotides outside the gene matches: 6. CDR3 length: 17 amino acids. The germline CDR1 and CDR2 sequences are SGHVS and FQNEAQ. CDR3 sequence (DNA): TGTGCCAGCAGCTTAGGCTGGACTAGCGGGAGTCTCAATGAGCAGTTCTTC. It specifies CASSLGWTSGSLNEQFF.

This chain joins TRBV7-6 and TRBJ1-1; D ambiguous. The CDR3 has 13 residues. The V gene lost 5 bases and the J gene lost 0 bases, with 7 bases spanning the gap. Germline lookup yields CDR1 SGHVS and CDR2 FNYEAQ. The CDR3 DNA is TGTGCCAGCAGCGCCGATCTGAACACTGAAGCTTTCTTT. Amino acids: CASSADLNTEAFF.

This chain joins TRBV5-5 and TRBJ1-1, with 7 bases lining up with TRBD1. The trim removed 4 bases at V and 0 bases at J, leaving 3 bases unmatched. The germline gives CDR1 SGHKS, CDR2 YYEKEE (reference sequence). The CDR3 covers 14 residues. The CDR3 here is CASSGTVMNTEAFF. The CDR3 DNA follows: TGTGCCAGCAGCGGGACAGTAATGAACACTGAAGCTTTCTTT.

The chain uses TRBV10-3 and TRBJ1-5; 8 bases map to TRBD1. After removal of 2 bases from V and 4 bases from J, the junction contained 4 bases not matched to a gene. Per the germline V gene, CDR1 is ENHRY and CDR2 is SYGVKD. This CDR3 is built from 15 residues. The CDR3: CAISEDRGGNQPQHF. As DNA, the CDR3 is TGTGCCATCAGTGAGGACAGGGGAGGGAATCAGCCCCAGCATTTT.

This clone has only a few counts. The gene calls are TRBV25-1 and TRBJ2-7, with 8 bases fitting TRBD1. The V segment lost 5 bases and the J segment 6 bases; nucleotides outside the gene matches: 6. The CDR3 sequence is 13 residues long. CDR1 is MGHDK and CDR2 is SYGVNS in the germline V gene. The CDR3 DNA reads as TGTGCCAGCAGTCACCCGGACAGGGCCGAGCAGTACTTC. Translating gives CASSHPDRAEQYF.

The chain joins TRBV4-1 to TRBJ2-7; 8 positions agree with TRBD2. The trim removed 0 bases at V and 3 bases at J, leaving 10 bases unmatched. The CDR3 extends over 17 amino acids. The germline CDR1 and CDR2 sequences are MGHRA and YSYEKL. The CDR3 nucleotides read TGCGCCAGCAGCCAAGAGCCTAGCGGGTTTTTCTTCTACGAGCAGTACTTC. Protein: CASSQEPSGFFFYEQYF.

The rearrangement joins TRBV30 to TRBJ2-1, with D unresolved. The CDR3 length is 12 residues. The germline V gene has CDR1 GTSNPN and CDR2 SVGIG (reference sequence). Trimming shortened V by 0 bases and J by 9 bases, and 9 bases separated the two germline ends. The CDR3 DNA sequence: TGTGCCTGGAGTGTCCCTAGACCTGAGCAGTTCTTC. Protein sequence: CAWSVPRPEQFF.

The DNA for the CDR3 is TGTGCCAGCAGCCAAGAGCCTTCTATTCCAGTCACAGGGAGTACTGAAGCTTTCTTT. Translating gives CASSQEPSIPVTGSTEAFF. The chain couples TRBV14 to TRBJ1-1; D perhaps matches TRBD1 (6 bases). The CDR3 runs 19 residues. Germline V lookup: CDR1 SGHDN, CDR2 FVKESK. Trimming pared 0 bases from V and 5 bases from J, leaving 25 bases between.

V is TRBV5-6 and J is TRBJ1-1; D gene uncertain. V gave up 4 bases and J gave up 5 bases, with 9 bases separating them. The germline V gene has CDR1 SGHDT and CDR2 YYEEEE. The CDR3 has 12 residues. The CDR3 spells CASSRTGTEAFF. In DNA, the CDR3 is TGTGCCAGCAGCCGAACCGGAACTGAAGCTTTCTTT.

The chain combines TRBV30 with TRBJ2-3; TRBD2 might be the D (7 bases). The ends were cut back, 6 bases at V and 5 bases at J, with 12 bases in the middle. Germline V CDR1 and CDR2: GTSNPN, SVGIG (reference sequence). The CDR3 loop spans 12 amino acids. The DNA of the CDR3 is TGTGCCTGTCGGGGAGGGGGAGATACGCAGTATTTT. Protein product: CACRGGGDTQYF.

V is TRBV2 and J is TRBJ1-5; D is unclear. The V and J ends lost 4 bases and 0 bases respectively, with 7 bases between them. Germline V gene sequence: CDR1 SNHLY, CDR2 FYNNEI. This CDR3 region has 14 residues. The DNA for the CDR3 is TGTGCCAGCAGTGTTGGTAGTAGCAATCAGCCCCAGCATTTT. This gives the protein CASSVGSSNQPQHF.

The chain is built from TRBV27 and TRBJ1-5; D is unclear. Trimming took off 1 base at V and 7 bases at J, with 8 bases between the two ends. The CDR3 contains 13 residues. Germline V lookup: CDR1 MNHEY, CDR2 SMNVEV (reference sequence). The CDR3 DNA is TGTGCCAGCAGTTTATGGCAGGAACAGCCCCAGCATTTT. This codes for CASSLWQEQPQHF.

The chain uses TRBV6-5 and TRBJ1-1; D ambiguous. This CDR3 region has 12 residues. The V gene lost 7 bases and the J gene lost 1 base, with 7 bases spanning the gap. The V gene's germline CDR1 is MNHEY and CDR2 SVGAGI. The CDR3 spells CASMGRNTEAFF. CDR3 in DNA: TGTGCCAGCATGGGAAGGAACACTGAAGCTTTCTTT.

The genes are TRBV15 and TRBJ1-5, with D perhaps matching TRBD1 (6 bases). Germline CDR1 reads LNHNV; CDR2 reads YYDKDF (reference sequence). V lost 1 base and J 7 bases, leaving 14 bases between the germline ends. This CDR3 region has 15 residues. For the CDR3, the DNA is TGTGCCACCAGCAGAGTCCCAGGGGCAGGGCAGCCCCAGCATTTT. It codes for CATSRVPGAGQPQHF.

This clone was seen just once. The V call is TRBV2, the J call TRBJ1-1; 7 bases agree with TRBD1. CDR3 length: 12 amino acids. CDR1 is SNHLY, CDR2 FYNNEI, per germline. The V segment lost 4 bases and the J segment 8 bases; nucleotides outside the gene matches: 4. The CDR3: CASSGQGKEAFF. CDR3 in DNA: TGTGCCAGCAGTGGACAGGGAAAGGAAGCTTTCTTT.

The rearrangement uses TRBV19 and TRBJ2-6; D unclear. The germline V gene encodes CDR1 LNHDA and CDR2 SQIVND (reference sequence). The CDR3 consists of 16 residues. Trimming removed 1 base at V and 0 bases at J, with 7 bases between. CDR3 region: CASSIGDTSGANVLTF. DNA of the CDR3: TGTGCCAGTAGTATAGGTGATACCTCTGGGGCCAACGTCCTGACTTTC.

The chain combines TRBV5-1 with TRBJ1-4; no firm D call. Germline values: CDR1 SGHRS, CDR2 YFSETQ. Between the trimmed V and J ends, which lost 2 bases and 6 bases, there was a span of 11 bases. There are 14 residues in the CDR3. This CDR3 reads CASSFGNGDEKLFF. The DNA for the CDR3 is TGCGCCAGCAGCTTCGGTAATGGGGATGAAAAACTGTTTTTT.

This chain joins TRBV7-7 and TRBJ2-2; maybe TRBD1 (6 bases). Germline CDR1 reads SSHAT; CDR2 reads FNYEAQ (reference sequence). Trimming took off 5 bases at V and 6 bases at J, with 10 bases between the two ends. CDR3 length equals 13 residues. This CDR3 reads CASSPQGPGELFF. The CDR3 DNA sequence: TGTGCCAGCAGCCCACAGGGTCCCGGGGAGCTGTTTTTT.

As concerns this clone: The same CDR3 is also encoded by other DNA sequences in this sample. The V and J genes are TRBV4-1 and TRBJ2-5; 7 nucleotides match TRBD1. The CDR3 totals 14 residues. Germline lookup yields CDR1 MGHRA and CDR2 YSYEKL. The V gene end was trimmed by 3 bases and the J gene end by 5 bases; junction bases not matched to a gene: 6. CDR3 sequence: CASSQEGTDETQYF. In DNA, the CDR3 is TGCGCCAGCAGCCAGGAAGGGACAGACGAGACCCAGTACTTC.

The chain joins TRBV15 to TRBJ2-7; 8 bases align to TRBD2. Losses at the gene ends were 3 bases for V and 2 bases for J; bases not matched to a gene: 6. This CDR3 contains 15 residues. From germline, CDR1 is LNHNV and CDR2 YYDKDF (reference sequence). In nucleotides, the CDR3 is TGTGCCACCAGCAGTCGCGGGAGGAACCCCTACGAGCAGTACTTC. Translated, it gives CATSSRGRNPYEQYF.

The rearrangement links TRBV2 to TRBJ2-1; D remains unclear. Germline loops: CDR1 SNHLY, CDR2 FYNNEI. V was cut by 6 bases and J by 0 bases, with 12 bases left in between. The CDR3 extends over 15 amino acids. This CDR3 is CASRLTVSSYNEQFF. DNA for the CDR3: TGTGCCAGCAGACTGACTGTCAGCTCCTACAATGAGCAGTTCTTC.

The rearrangement uses TRBV11-3 and TRBJ2-1; TRBD2 agrees at 7 bases. Trimming removed 2 bases from V and 10 bases from J; junction bases left unmatched: 11. The germline V gene encodes CDR1 SGHNT and CDR2 YENEEA. The length of the CDR3 is 15 residues. The CDR3 DNA sequence: TGTGCCAGCAGCTTACTTGGTAGCGGGCGGCCCGAGCAGTTCTTC. Amino acid sequence: CASSLLGSGRPEQFF.